The source of this TCR beta chain is a study of early T cells in non-severe SARS-CoV-2 infection. Study details: The study sequenced bulk RNA from unsorted whole blood, with chains unpaired.

The V end lost 3 bases, the J end lost 6 bases, and 11 bases lay between the germline ends. The CDR3 extends over 13 amino acids. On this clonotype: Its antigen is unknown.

Findings and limits, study-wide: Private and CD4 specificities were missed by VDJdb matching, skewed to anti-spike CD8.

Unique molecular identifier tags were affixed to discrete cDNA molecules. One entry per CDR3 protein, called by TCRdb with MiXCR from the 5' RACE reads. The repertoire consists of 80,000 to 100,000 distinct CDR3 sequences, with 13% to 15% occurring once and the leading ten covering 5.5% to 8%. The TCR comes from an adult who was a healthcare worker with PCR-confirmed SARS-CoV-2 infection or an uninfected control (not recorded which). The sample taken for sequencing was whole blood. The chain combines TRBV12-3 or TRBV12-4 with TRBJ1-2; D is unresolved. CDR3 region: CASSFRGLDGYTF. CDR3 nucleotides: TGTGCCAGCAGTTTCCGGGGTTTAGATGGCTACACCTTC.